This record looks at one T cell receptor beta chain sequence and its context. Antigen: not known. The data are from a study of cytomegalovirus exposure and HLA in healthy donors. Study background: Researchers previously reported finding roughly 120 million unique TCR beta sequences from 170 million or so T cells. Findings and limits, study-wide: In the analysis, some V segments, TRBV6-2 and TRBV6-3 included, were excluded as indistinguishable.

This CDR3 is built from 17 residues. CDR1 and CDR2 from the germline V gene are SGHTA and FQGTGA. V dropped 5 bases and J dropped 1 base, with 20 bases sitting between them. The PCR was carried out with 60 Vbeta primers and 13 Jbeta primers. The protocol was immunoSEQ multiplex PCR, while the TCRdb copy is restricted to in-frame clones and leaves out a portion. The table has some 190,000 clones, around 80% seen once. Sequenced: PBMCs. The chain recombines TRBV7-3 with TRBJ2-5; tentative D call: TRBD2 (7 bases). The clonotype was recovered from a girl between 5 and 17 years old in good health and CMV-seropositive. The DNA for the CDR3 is TGTGCCAGCAGCCTTGGGAAACGGGGGGCTAGCCAAGAGACCCAGTACTTC. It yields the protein CASSLGKRGASQETQYF.